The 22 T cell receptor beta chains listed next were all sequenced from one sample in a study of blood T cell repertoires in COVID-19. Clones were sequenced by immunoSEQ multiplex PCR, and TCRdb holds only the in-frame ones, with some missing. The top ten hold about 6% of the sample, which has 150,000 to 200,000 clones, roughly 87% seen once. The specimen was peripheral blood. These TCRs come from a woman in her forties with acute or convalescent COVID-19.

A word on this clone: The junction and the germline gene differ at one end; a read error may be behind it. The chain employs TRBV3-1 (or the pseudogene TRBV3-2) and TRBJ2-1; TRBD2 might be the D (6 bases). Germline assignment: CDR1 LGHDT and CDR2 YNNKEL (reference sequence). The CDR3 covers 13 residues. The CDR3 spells CASSQKTGGVHVF. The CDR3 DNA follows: TGTGCCAGCAGCCAAAAAACGGGCGGGGTACATGTCTTC.

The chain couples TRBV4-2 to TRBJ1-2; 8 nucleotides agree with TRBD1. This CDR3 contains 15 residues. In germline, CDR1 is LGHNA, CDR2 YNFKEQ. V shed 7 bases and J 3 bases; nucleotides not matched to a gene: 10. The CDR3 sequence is CASTDRQGMDYGYTF. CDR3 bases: TGTGCCAGCACCGACCGACAGGGGATGGACTATGGCTACACCTTC.

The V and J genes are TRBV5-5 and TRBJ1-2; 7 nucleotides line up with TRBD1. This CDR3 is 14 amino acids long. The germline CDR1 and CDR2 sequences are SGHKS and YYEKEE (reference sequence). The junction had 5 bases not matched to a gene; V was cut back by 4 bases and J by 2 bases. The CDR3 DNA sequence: TGTGCCAGCAGCGCACTACAGGGGAACTATGGCTACACCTTC. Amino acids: CASSALQGNYGYTF.

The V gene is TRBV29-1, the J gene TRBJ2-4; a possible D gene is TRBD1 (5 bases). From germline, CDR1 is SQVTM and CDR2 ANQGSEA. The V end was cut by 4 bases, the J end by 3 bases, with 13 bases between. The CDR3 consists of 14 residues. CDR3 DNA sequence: TGCAGCGTTGGCAGGGTGGGCGGCAAAAACATTCAGTACTTC. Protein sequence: CSVGRVGGKNIQYF.

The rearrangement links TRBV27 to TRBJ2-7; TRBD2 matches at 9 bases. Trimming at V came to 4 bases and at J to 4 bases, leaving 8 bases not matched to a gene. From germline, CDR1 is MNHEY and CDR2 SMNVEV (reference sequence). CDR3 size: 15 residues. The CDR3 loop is CASSSTSGDLYEQYF. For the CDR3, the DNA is TGTGCCAGCAGTTCGACTAGCGGAGACTTATACGAGCAGTACTTC.

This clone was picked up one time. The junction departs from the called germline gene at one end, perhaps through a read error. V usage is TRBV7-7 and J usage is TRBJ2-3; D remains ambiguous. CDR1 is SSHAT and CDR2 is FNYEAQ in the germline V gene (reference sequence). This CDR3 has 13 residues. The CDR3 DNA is TGTGCTAGCAGCTTAGAGAGATCTGATACGCAGTATTTT. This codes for CASSLERSDTQYF.

CDR3 bases: TGTGCCACCAGCCAGGACAGGGTCTCCTACGAGCAGTACTTC. This translates into CATSQDRVSYEQYF. The chain is built from TRBV15 and TRBJ2-7, with 8 bases matching TRBD1. The trim removed 5 bases at V and 0 bases at J, leaving 3 bases unmatched. Germline V gene sequence: CDR1 LNHNV, CDR2 YYDKDF (reference sequence). The CDR3 contains 14 residues.

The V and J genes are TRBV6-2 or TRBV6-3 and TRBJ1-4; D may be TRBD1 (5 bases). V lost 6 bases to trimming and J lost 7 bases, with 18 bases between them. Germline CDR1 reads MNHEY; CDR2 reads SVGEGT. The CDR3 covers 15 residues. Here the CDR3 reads CASSPPGGEGEKLFF. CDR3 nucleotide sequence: TGTGCCAGCAGCCCCCCGGGAGGGGAAGGTGAAAAACTGTTTTTT.

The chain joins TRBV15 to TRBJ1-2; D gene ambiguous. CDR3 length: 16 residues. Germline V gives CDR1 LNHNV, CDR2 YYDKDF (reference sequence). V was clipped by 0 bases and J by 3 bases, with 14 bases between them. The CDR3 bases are TGTGCCACCAGCAGAGATCTCACAGAATATGACTATGGCTACACCTTC. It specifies CATSRDLTEYDYGYTF.

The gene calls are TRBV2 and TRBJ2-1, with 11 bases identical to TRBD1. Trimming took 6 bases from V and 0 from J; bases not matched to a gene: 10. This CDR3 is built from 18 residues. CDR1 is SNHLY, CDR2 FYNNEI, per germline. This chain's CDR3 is CASSEDRGPLDSYNEQFF. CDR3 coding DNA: TGTGCCAGCAGCGAGGACAGGGGGCCTCTGGACTCCTACAATGAGCAGTTCTTC.

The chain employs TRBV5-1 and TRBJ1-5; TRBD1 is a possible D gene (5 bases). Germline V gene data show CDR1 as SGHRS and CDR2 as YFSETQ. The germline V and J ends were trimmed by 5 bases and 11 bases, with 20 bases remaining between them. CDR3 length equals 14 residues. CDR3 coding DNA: TGCGCCAGCAGACCGACGGCGGGGGTAGAAACCCAGCATTTT. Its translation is CASRPTAGVETQHF. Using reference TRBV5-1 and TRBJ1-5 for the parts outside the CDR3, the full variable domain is KAGVTQTPRYLIKTRGQQVTLSCSPISGHRSVSWYQQTPGQGLQFLFEYFSETQRNKGNFPGRFSGRQFSNSRSEMNVSTLELGDSALYLCASRPTAGVETQHFGDGTRLSIL.

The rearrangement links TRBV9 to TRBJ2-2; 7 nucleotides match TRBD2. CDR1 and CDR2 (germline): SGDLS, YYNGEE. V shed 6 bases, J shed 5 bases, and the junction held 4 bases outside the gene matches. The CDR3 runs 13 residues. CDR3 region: CASMRGNTGELFF. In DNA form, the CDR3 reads TGTGCCAGCATGCGGGGGAATACCGGGGAGCTGTTTTTT.

The CDR3 DNA follows: TGTGCCAGCAGCCAAGGCAGCTACAGGCCCCTCCACTTT. It is translated as CASSQGSYRPLHF. The chain joins TRBV3-1 (or the pseudogene TRBV3-2) to TRBJ1-6; D may be TRBD1 (5 bases). V was trimmed by 1 base and J by 13 bases, leaving 11 bases between them. Germline CDR1 LGHDT, CDR2 YNNKEL (reference sequence). The CDR3 length is 13 residues.

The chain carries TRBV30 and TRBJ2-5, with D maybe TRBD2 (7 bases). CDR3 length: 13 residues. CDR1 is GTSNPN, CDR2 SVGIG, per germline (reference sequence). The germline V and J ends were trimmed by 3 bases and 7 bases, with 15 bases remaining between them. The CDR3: CAWSSVGGGTQYF. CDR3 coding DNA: TGTGCCTGGAGCTCGGTGGGAGGGGGGACCCAGTACTTC.

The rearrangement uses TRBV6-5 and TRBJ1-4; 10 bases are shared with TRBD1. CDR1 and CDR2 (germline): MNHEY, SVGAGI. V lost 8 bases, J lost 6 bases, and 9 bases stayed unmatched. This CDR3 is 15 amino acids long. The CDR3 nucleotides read TGTGCCAGCGGGCGACAGGGGGCGCAGGATGAAAAACTGTTTTTT. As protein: CASGRQGAQDEKLFF.

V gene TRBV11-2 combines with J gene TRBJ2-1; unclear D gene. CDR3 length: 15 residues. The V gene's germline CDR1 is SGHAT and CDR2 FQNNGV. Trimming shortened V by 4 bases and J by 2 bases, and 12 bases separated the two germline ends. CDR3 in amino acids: CASSSTVGPYNEQFF. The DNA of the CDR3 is TGTGCCAGCAGCTCCACGGTTGGTCCCTACAATGAGCAGTTCTTC.

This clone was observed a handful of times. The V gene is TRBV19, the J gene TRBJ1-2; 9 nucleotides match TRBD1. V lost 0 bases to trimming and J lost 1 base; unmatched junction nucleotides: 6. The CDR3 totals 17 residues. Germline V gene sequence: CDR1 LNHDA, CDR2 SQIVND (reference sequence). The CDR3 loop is CASSIDAGTGFNYGYTF. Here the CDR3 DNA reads TGTGCCAGTAGTATAGATGCCGGGACAGGGTTTAACTATGGCTACACCTTC.

The CDR3 loop is CASSLLSTYEQYF. Here the CDR3 DNA reads TGTGCCAGCAGTTTATTGAGCACCTACGAGCAGTACTTC. The rearrangement links TRBV12-3 or TRBV12-4 to TRBJ2-7, with D uncertain. The CDR3 has 13 amino acids. V dropped 2 bases and J dropped 2 bases, with 7 bases sitting between them.

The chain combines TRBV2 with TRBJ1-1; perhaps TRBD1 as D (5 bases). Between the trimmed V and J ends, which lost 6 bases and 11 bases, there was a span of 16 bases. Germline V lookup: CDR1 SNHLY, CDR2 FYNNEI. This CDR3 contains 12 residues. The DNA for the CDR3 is TGTGCCAGCAGCGGTCAGGGTTCTTTGGCTTTCTTT. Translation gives CASSGQGSLAFF.

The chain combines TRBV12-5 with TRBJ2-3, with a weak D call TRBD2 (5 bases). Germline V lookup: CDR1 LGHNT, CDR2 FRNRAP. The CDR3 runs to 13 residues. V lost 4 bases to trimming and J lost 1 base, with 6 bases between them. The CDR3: CASGSRGTDTQYF. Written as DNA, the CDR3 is TGTGCTAGTGGTTCGAGGGGCACAGATACGCAGTATTTT.

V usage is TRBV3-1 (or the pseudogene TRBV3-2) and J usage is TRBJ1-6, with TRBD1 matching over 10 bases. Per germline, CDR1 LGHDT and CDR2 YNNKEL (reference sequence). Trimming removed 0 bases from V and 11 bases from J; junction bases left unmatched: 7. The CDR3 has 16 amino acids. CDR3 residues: CASSQDRGQGRTPLHF. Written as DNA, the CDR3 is TGTGCCAGCAGCCAAGATCGGGGACAGGGGAGGACACCCCTCCACTTT.

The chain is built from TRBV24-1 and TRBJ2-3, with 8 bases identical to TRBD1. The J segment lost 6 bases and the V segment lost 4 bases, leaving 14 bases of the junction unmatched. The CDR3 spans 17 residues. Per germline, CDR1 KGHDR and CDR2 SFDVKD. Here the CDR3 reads CATSDPKNGQGWDTQYF. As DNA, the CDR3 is TGTGCCACCAGTGACCCCAAAAACGGACAGGGCTGGGATACGCAGTATTTT.